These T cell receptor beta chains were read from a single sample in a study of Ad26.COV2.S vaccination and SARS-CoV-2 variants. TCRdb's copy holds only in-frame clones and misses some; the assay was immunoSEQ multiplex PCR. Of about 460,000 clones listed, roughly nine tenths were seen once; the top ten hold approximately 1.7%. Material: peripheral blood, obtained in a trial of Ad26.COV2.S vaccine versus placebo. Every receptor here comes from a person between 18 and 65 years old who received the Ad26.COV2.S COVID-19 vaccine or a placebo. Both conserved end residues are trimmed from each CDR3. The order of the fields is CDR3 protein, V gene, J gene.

CDR3 protein: ASRKGQAPYGNQPQH; V gene: TRBV28; J gene: TRBJ1-5
CDR3 protein: ASSQENYGYT; V gene: TRBV3-1/TRBV3-2; J gene: TRBJ1-2
CDR3 protein: ASSPVSTGDEKLF; V gene: TRBV3-1/TRBV3-2; J gene: TRBJ1-4
CDR3 protein: ASSEALGPGELF; V gene: TRBV2; J gene: TRBJ2-2
CDR3 protein: ASSDPLLRGETQY; V gene: TRBV25-1; J gene: TRBJ2-5
CDR3 protein: ASSSDGGGHYGYT; V gene: TRBV7-2; J gene: TRBJ1-2
CDR3 protein: ASSYWTGAEAF; V gene: TRBV6-5; J gene: TRBJ1-1
CDR3 protein: ASSRPTGDNEQF; V gene: TRBV6-5; J gene: TRBJ2-1
CDR3 protein: ASSIRGYGYT; V gene: TRBV19; J gene: TRBJ1-2
CDR3 protein: ASSGGGSNQPQH; V gene: TRBV2; J gene: TRBJ1-5
CDR3 protein: ATSRPLAALAKNIQY; V gene: TRBV15; J gene: TRBJ2-4
CDR3 protein: ASSRTGTGNTDTQY; V gene: TRBV4-2; J gene: TRBJ2-3
CDR3 protein: ASSLVPGRGLSTEAF; V gene: TRBV5-1; J gene: TRBJ1-1
CDR3 protein: ASSLVRRGQGSRSGAF; V gene: TRBV11-2; J gene: TRBJ1-1
CDR3 protein: ASRGGPYEQY; V gene: TRBV5-8; J gene: TRBJ2-7
CDR3 protein: ASSLGGWAKNIQY; V gene: TRBV7-3; J gene: TRBJ2-4
CDR3 protein: ASTQRGTEAF; V gene: TRBV6-5; J gene: TRBJ1-1